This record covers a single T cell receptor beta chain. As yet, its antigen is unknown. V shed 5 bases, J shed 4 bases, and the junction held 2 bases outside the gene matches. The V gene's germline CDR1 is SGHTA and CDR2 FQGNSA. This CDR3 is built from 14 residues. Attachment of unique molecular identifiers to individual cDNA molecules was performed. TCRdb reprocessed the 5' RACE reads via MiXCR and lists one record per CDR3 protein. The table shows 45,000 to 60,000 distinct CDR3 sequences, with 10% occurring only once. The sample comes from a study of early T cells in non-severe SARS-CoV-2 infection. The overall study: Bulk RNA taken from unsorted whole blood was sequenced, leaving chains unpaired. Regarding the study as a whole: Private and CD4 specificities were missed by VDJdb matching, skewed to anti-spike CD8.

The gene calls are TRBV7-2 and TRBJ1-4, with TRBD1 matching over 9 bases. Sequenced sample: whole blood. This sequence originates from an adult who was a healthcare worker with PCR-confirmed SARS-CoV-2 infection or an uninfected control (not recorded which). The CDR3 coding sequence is TGTGCCAGCAGCAAGGACAGGGGTAATGAAAAACTGTTTTTT. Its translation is CASSKDRGNEKLFF.